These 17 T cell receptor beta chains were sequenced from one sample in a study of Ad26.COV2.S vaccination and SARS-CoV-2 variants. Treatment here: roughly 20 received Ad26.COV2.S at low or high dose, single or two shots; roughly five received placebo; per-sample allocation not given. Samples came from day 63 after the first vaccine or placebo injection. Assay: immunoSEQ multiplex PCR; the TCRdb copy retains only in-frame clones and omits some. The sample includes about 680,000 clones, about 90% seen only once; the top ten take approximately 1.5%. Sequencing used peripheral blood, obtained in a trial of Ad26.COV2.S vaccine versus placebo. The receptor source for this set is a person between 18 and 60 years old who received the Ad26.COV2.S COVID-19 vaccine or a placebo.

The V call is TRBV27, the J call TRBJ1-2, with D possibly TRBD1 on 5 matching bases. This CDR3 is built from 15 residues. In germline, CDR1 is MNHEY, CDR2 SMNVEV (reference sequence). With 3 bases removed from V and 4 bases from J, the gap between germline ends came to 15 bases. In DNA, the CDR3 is TGTGCCAGCAGTTTCGGGGGGGTTGAGGGCTATGGCTACACCTTC. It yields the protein CASSFGGVEGYGYTF.

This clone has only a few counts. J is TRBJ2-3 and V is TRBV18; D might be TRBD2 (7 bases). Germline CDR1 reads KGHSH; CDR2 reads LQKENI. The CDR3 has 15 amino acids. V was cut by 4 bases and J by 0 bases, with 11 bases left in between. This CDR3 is CASSLGGPSTDTQYF. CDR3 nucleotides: TGTGCCAGCTCACTGGGGGGGCCGAGCACAGATACGCAGTATTTT. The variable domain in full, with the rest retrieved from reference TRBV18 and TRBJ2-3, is NAGVMQNPRHLVRRRGQEARLRCSPMKGHSHVYWYRQLPEEGLKFMVYLQKENIIDESGMPKERFSAEFPKEGPSILRIQQVVRGDSAAYFCASSLGGPSTDTQYFGPGTRLTVL.

The CDR3 region is CASRAGSTGFPTEAFF. The DNA of the CDR3 is TGTGCCAGCAGGGCGGGGAGCACAGGGTTCCCCACTGAAGCTTTCTTT. The chain carries TRBV9 and TRBJ1-1; D possibly corresponds to TRBD1 (6 bases). V lost 5 bases and J 4 bases, leaving 21 bases between the germline ends. The CDR3 is made up of 16 amino acids. Looked up from germline, CDR1 is SGDLS and CDR2 is YYNGEE.

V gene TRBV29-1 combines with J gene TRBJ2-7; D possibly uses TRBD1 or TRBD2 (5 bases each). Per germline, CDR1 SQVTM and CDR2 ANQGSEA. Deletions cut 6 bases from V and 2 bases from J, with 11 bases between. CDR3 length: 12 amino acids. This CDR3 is CSVVGTTYEQYF. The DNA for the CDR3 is TGCAGCGTGGTCGGGACGACCTACGAGCAGTACTTC.

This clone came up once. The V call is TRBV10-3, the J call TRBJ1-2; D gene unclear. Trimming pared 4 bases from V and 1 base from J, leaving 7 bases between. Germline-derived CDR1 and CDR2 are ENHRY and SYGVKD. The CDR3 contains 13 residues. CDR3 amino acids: CAISVDYNYGYTF. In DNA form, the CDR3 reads TGTGCCATCAGTGTTGACTATAACTATGGCTACACCTTC.

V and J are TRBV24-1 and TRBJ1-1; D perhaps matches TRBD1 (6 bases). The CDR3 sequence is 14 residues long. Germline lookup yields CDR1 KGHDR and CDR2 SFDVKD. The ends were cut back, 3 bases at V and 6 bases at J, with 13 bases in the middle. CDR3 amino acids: CATSDRGFSSEAFF. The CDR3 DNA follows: TGTGCCACCAGTGATAGGGGGTTTAGCTCTGAAGCTTTCTTT.

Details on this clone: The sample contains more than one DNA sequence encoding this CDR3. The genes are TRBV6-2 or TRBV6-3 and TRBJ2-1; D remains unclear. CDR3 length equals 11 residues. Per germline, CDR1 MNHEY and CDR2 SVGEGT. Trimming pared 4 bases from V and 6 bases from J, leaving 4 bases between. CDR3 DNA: TGTGCCAGCAGTTTGGGCAATGAGCAGTTCTTC. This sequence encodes CASSLGNEQFF.

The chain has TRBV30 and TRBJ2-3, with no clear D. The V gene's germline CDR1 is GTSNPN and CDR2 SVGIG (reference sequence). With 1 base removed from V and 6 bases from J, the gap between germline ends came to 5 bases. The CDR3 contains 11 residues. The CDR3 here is CAWSGLDTQYF. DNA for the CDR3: TGTGCCTGGAGTGGGTTGGATACGCAGTATTTT.

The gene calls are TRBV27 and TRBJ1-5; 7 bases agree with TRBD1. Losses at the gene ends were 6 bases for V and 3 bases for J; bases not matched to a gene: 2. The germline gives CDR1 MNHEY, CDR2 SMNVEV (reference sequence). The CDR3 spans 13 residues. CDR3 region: CASSQGVNQPQHF. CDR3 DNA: TGTGCCAGCAGCCAGGGGGTCAATCAGCCCCAGCATTTT.

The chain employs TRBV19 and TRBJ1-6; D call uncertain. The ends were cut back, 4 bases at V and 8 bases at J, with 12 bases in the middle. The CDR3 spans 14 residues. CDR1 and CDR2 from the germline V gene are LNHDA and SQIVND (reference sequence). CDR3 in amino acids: CASSTREEHSPLHF. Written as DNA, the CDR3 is TGTGCCAGTAGTACCCGGGAGGAGCATTCACCCCTCCACTTT.

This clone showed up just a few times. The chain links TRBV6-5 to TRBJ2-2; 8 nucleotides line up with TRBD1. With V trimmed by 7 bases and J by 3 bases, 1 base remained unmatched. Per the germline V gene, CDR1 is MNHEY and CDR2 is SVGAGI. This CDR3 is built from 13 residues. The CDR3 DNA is TGTGCCAGCAAGACAGGGGACACCGGGGAGCTGTTTTTT. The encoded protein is CASKTGDTGELFF.

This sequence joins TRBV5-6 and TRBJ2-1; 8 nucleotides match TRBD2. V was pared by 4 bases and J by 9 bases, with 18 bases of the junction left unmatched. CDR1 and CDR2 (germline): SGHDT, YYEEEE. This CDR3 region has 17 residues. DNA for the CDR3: TGTGCCAGCAGCATTCCCGGGACTAGTTGGGCCCCCAGTGAGCAGTTCTTC. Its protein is CASSIPGTSWAPSEQFF.

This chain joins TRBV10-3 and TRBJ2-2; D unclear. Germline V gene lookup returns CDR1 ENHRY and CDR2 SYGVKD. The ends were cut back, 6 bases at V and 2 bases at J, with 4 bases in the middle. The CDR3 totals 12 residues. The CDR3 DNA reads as TGTGCCATCAGCACAAACACCGGGGAGCTGTTTTTT. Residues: CAISTNTGELFF.

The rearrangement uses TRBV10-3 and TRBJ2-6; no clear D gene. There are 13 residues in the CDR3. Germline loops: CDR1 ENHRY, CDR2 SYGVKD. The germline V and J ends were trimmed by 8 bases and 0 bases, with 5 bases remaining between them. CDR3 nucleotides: TGTGCCATCCAGATCTCTGGGGCCAACGTCCTGACTTTC. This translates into CAIQISGANVLTF.

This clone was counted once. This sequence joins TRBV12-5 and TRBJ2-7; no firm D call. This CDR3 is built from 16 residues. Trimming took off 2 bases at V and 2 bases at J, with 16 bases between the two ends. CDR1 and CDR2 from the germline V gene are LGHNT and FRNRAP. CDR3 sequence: CASGLPRSGSAYEQYF. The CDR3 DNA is TGTGCTAGTGGTTTGCCCAGATCGGGCAGCGCCTACGAGCAGTACTTC.

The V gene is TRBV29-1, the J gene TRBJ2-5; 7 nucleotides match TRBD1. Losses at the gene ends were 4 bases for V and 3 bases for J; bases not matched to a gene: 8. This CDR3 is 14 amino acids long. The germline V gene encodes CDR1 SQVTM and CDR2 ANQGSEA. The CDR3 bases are TGCAGCGTTGTTCCCGGGACAGATAAAGAGACCCAGTACTTC. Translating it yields CSVVPGTDKETQYF.

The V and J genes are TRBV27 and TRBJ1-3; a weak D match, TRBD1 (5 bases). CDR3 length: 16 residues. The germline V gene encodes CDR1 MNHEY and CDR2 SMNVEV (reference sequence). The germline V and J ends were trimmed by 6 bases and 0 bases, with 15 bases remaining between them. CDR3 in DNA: TGTGCCAGCAGACCGGGACGGATGACCTCTGGAAACACCATATATTTT. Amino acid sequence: CASRPGRMTSGNTIYF.